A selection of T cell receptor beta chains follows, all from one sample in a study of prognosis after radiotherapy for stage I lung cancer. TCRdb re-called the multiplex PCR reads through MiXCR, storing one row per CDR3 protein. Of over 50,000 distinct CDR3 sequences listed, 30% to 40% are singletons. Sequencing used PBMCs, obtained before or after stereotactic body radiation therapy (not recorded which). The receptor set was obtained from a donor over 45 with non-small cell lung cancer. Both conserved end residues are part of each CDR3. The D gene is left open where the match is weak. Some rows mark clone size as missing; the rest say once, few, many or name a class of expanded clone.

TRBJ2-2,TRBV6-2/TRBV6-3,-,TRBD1,TGTGTCAGCATTTACTTCCGGACAGGGGGCGGGGAGCTGTTTTTT,CVSIYFRTGGGELFF
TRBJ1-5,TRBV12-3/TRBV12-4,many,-,TGTGCCAGCAGCCCTGGATGGAATCAGCCCCAGCATTTT,CASSPGWNQPQHF
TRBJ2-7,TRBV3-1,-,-,TGTGCCAGCAGCCGTTCGGGACGAAGCGAGCAGTACTTC,CASSRSGRSEQYF
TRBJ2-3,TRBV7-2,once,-,TGTGCCACCCACCCCGTGGGGTATAGCACAGATACTCAGTATTTT,CATHPVGYSTDTQYF
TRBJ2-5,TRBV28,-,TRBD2,TGTGCCAGCAGTTTGGGGGGGGGGGAGACCCATTACTTC,CASSLGGGETHYF
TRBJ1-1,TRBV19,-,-,TGTGCCAGTAGTATAGAAGGGCTTGAAGCTTTCTTT,CASSIEGLEAFF
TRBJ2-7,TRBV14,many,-,TGTGCCAGCAGTGCCGCCTCCTACGAGCAGTACTTC,CASSAASYEQYF
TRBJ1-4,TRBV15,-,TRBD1,TGTGCCACCAGCAGAGTAAAGGGACAGCGTAATGAAAAACTGTTTTTT,CATSRVKGQRNEKLFF
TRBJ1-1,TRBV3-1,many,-,TGTGCCAGCAGCCAAGATCCGGGACTGAACACTGAAGCTTTCTTT,CASSQDPGLNTEAFF
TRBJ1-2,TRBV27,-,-,TGTGCCAGCAGTCCCGGACGCGCCTTTGCCTCTGGCTACACCTTC,CASSPGRAFASGYTF
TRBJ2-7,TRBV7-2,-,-,TGTGCCAGCAGCTCCAACGATGTGGATGGTTTCGAGCAGTACTTC,CASSSNDVDGFEQYF
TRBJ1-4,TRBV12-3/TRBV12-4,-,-,TGTGCCAGCAGTTTAGCTAGTCAAGAAAAACTGTTTTTT,CASSLASQEKLFF
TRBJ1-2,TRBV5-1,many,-,TGCGCCAGCAGCCCGGACCCAAACTATGGCTACACCTTC,CASSPDPNYGYTF
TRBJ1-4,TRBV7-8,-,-,TGTGCCAGCAGCTTAAGCGGGTCACAGCGGAAATCACCCGAAAAACTGTTTTTT,CASSLSGSQRKSPEKLFF
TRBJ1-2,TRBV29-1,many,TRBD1,TGCAGCGTAGACGCGGGACAGGGGCGTTTTGACTATGGCTACACCTTC,CSVDAGQGRFDYGYTF
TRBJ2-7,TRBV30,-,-,TGTGCCTGGAGTGTTGGCAGTACGGTGAGCTCCTACGAGCAGTACTTC,CAWSVGSTVSSYEQYF
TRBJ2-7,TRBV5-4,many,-,TGTGCCAGCAGCTTGCCCGGGAACCTCCCCCACGAGCAGTACTTC,CASSLPGNLPHEQYF
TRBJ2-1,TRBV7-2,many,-,TGTGCCAGCAGCTTATTCACAGCCTCGGGCAATGAGCAGTTCTTC,CASSLFTASGNEQFF
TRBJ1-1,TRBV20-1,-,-,TGCAGTGCTAGAGATCAAAGGGGAGCCGCCACTGAAGCTTTCTTT,CSARDQRGAATEAFF
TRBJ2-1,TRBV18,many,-,TGTGCCAGCTCACCGACCAGCGGAGCTAACAATGAGCAGTTCTTC,CASSPTSGANNEQFF
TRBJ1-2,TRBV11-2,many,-,TGTGCCAGCAGCCATCCAGGTGGGGGAGGCTACACCTTC,CASSHPGGGGYTF
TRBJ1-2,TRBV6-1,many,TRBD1,TGTGCCAGCAGTCCGACAGGGTATGGCTACACCTTC,CASSPTGYGYTF
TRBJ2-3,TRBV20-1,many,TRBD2,TGCAGTGAGATAGCGGGAGAAAGGACAGATACGCAGTATTTT,CSEIAGERTDTQYF
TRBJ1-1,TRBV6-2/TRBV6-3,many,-,TGTGCCAGCAGTTACCAGGGCCTGAACACTGAAGCTTTCTTT,CASSYQGLNTEAFF
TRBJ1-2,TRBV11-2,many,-,TGTGCCAGCAGCTCCTCTCATGGGGGCTATGGCTACACCTTC,CASSSSHGGYGYTF
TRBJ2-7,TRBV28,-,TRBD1,TGTGCCAGCAGCATACAGGGGGCAGCCTACGAGCAGTACTTC,CASSIQGAAYEQYF
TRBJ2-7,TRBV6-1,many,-,TGTGCCAGCACCTACGGCGGGTCCCTCGAGCAGTACTTC,CASTYGGSLEQYF
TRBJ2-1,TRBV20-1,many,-,TGCAGTGTTCGGCCGGCGGGGTTCAATGAGCAGTTCTTC,CSVRPAGFNEQFF
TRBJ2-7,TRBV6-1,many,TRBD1,TGTGCCAGCAGCAACGCCCCCGGGACAGGGCGCTACGAGCAGTACTTC,CASSNAPGTGRYEQYF